This T cell receptor (beta chain) originates from a study of cytomegalovirus exposure and HLA in healthy donors. Across the whole study: In a previous analysis, 110 million or so unique TCR beta sequences were found from 150 million to 200 million T cells.

Points on this clone: Its target is unknown.

Both 60 Vbeta primers and 13 Jbeta primers went into the PCR. This table comes from immunoSEQ multiplex PCR, and its TCRdb copy is limited to in-frame clones, with some not included. Here the sample spans approximately 160,000 clones, approximately 78% being singletons. Findings and caveats of the study: Sequencing depth across donors, presence/absence analyses assumed, was roughly uniform. Several top significant clusters appeared, in a later analysis, to be linked to common viral pathogens. For most subjects, TCR beta sequences were reported to predict HLA-A and HLA-B alleles with accuracy.

The CDR3 sequence is 16 residues long. V lost 5 bases, J lost 3 bases, and 13 bases stayed unmatched. Germline CDR1 SGHVS, CDR2 FQNEAQ. Sequencing was done on a sample of PBMCs. This TCR came from a woman aged 18 to 35 in good health and CMV-seronegative. The rearrangement uses TRBV7-8 and TRBJ2-7; the match to TRBD1 covers 7 bases. The CDR3 DNA reads as TGTGCCAGCAGCCCCTACCGGGCAGGGGGTGGCTACGAGCAGTACTTC. As protein: CASSPYRAGGGYEQYF.